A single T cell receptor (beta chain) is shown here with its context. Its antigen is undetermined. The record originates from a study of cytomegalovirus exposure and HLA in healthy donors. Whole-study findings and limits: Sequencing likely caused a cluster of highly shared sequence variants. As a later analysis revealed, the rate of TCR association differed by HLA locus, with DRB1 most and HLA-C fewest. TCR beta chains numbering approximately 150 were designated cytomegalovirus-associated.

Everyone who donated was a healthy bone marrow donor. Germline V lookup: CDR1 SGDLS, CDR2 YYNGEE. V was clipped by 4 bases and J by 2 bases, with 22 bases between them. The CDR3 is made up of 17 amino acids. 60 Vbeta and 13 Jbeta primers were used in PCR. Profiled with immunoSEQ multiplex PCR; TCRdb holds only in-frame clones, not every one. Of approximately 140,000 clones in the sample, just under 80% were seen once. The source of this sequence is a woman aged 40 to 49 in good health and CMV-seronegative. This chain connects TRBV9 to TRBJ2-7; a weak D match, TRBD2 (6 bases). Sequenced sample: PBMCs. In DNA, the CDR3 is TGTGCCAGCAGCCCTCCCGGGACGGGGGAGGTCCCCTACGAGCAGTACTTC. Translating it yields CASSPPGTGEVPYEQYF.